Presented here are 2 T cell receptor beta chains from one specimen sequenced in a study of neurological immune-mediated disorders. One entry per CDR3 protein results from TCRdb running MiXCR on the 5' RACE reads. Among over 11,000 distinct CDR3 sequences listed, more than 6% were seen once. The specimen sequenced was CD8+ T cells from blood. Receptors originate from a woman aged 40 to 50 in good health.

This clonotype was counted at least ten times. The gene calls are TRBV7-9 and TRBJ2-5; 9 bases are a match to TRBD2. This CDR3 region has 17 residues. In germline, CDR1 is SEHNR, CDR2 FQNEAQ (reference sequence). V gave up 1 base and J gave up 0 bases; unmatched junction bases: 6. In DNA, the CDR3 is TGTGCCAGCAGCTTAGGGGTTCTAGCGGGGAACCAAGAGACCCAGTACTTC. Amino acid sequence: CASSLGVLAGNQETQYF.

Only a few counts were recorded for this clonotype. The CDR3 DNA is TGCGCCAGCAGTCATTTATGGAACACTGAAGCTTTCTTT. Its protein product is CASSHLWNTEAFF. This chain joins TRBV10-1 and TRBJ1-1; D remains unclear. The CDR3 spans 13 residues. CDR1 and CDR2 from the germline V gene are WNHNN and SYGVQD (reference sequence). Trimming left V 5 bases short and J 1 base short, with 8 bases between.